This is a list of T cell receptor beta chains from one sample in a study of blood T cell repertoires in COVID-19. TCRdb keeps only in-frame clones here, not all; method: immunoSEQ multiplex PCR. The sample yields 150,000 or so clones, around 89% seen once. Sequencing was performed on PBMCs or T cells enriched from blood (not recorded which). The source is a woman in her 50s who had recovered from COVID-19. The CDR3 runs from the conserved cysteine through the conserved F or W. The D gene is left open where the match is weak. Where a row states a size, it is once, few, many or the class of an expanded clone; other rows omit it.

>NA|TRBJ1-2|15|TRBD1|TRBV5-4
TGTGCCAGCAGCTTGTCCCTCGGACAGGAGGATGGCTACACCTTC
CASSLSLGQEDGYTF
>NA|TRBJ2-6|19|NA|TRBV6-6
TGTGCCAGCAGCCGAACCTCCCTCGGACAGTCCTCTGGGGCCAACGTCCTGACTTTC
CASSRTSLGQSSGANVLTF
>NA|TRBJ1-1|14|NA|TRBV6-5
TGTGCCAGCAGTTATAACAGACCGAACACTGAAGCTTTCTTT
CASSYNRPNTEAFF
>NA|TRBJ2-7|11|NA|TRBV6-5
TGTGCCAGCAGCCTGGACACAGAGCAGTACTTC
CASSLDTEQYF
>NA|TRBJ1-6|18|NA|TRBV3-1/TRBV3-2
TGTGCCAGCTACAATGGATTCCCAGGTAGCTCCTATAATTCACCCCTCCACTTT
CASYNGFPGSSYNSPLHF
>NA|TRBJ1-2|15|NA|TRBV7-2
TGTGCCAGCAGCTTAGCCAGGGCGGGACACTATGGCTACACCTTC
CASSLARAGHYGYTF
>NA|TRBJ1-1|13|NA|TRBV19
TGTGCCAGTAGTATAGATCCCAGACAAGCAGCTTTCTTT
CASSIDPRQAAFF
>NA|TRBJ2-3|17|TRBD2|TRBV5-1
TGCGCCAGCAGCTCCTCCACCCTAGCGGGGGTAGCAGATACGCAGTATTTT
CASSSSTLAGVADTQYF
>NA|TRBJ1-2|14|TRBD1|TRBV19
TGTGCCAGTAGGAACAGGGGAGGTTACTATGGCTACACCTTC
CASRNRGGYYGYTF
>NA|TRBJ2-7|15|NA|TRBV10-3
TGTGCCATCAGTGGGAGGCAGGGGGGCTCCTACGAGCAGTACTTC
CAISGRQGGSYEQYF
>NA|TRBJ1-1|14|NA|TRBV5-1
TGCGCCAGCAGTTTCGGACTAAAGAACACTGAAGCTTTCTTT
CASSFGLKNTEAFF
>NA|TRBJ2-1|15|TRBD2|TRBV2
TGTGCCAGCAGGGAATTAGCGGGGGGACATAATGAGCAGTTCTTC
CASRELAGGHNEQFF
>NA|TRBJ2-3|18|TRBD2|TRBV18
TGTGCCAGCTCACCACCAGGACTAGCGGGGTCTAGCACAGATACGCAGTATTTT
CASSPPGLAGSSTDTQYF
>few|TRBJ2-7|15|TRBD2|TRBV5-1
TGCGCCAGCAGCCCGCTAGCGGGGGGCCACTACGAGCAGTACTTC
CASSPLAGGHYEQYF
>NA|TRBJ1-1|13|TRBD1|TRBV19
TGTGCCAGTAGTAGGACAGGCTACACTGAAGCTTTCTTT
CASSRTGYTEAFF
>NA|TRBJ1-2|15|TRBD1|TRBV5-1
TGCGCCAGCAGCGGGGGACAGCTTGTGAGGCTAGGCTACACCTTC
CASSGGQLVRLGYTF